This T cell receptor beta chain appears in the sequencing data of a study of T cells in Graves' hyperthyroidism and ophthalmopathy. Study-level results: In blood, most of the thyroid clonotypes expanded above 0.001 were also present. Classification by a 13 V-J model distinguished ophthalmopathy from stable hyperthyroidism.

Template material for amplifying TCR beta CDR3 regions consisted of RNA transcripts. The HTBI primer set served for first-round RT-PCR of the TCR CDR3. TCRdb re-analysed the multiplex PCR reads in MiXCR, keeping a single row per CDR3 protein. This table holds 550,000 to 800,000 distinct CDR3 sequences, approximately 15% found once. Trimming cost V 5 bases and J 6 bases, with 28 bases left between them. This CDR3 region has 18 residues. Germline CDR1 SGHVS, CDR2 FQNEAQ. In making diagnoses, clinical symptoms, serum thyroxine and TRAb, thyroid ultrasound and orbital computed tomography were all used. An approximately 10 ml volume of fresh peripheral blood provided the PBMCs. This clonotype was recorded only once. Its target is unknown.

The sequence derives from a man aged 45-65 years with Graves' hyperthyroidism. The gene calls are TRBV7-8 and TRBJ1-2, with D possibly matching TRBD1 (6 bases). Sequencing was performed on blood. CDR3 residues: CASSQKRAWGTGKDGYTF. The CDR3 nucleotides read TGTGCCAGCAGCCAAAAGCGGGCGTGGGGAACAGGGAAAGATGGCTACACCTTC.